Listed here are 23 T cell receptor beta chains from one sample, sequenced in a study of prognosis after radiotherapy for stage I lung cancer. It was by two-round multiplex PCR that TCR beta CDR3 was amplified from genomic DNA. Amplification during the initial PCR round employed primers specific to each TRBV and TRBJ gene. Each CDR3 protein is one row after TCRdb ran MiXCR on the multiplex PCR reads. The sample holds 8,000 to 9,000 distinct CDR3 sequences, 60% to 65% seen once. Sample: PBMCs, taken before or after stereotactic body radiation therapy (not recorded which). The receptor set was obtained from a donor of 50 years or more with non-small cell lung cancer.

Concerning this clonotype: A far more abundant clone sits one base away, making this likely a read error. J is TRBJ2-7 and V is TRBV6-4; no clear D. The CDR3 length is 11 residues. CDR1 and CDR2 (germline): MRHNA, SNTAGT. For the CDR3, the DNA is TGTGCCATCAGTTACCTGAGCGAGCAGTACTTC. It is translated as CAISYLSEQYF.

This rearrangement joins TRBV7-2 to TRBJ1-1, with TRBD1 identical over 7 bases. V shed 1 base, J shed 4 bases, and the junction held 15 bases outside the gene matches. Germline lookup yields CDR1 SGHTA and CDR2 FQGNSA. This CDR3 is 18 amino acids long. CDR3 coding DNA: TGTGCCAGCAGCTTAGTCCAGGGGGGAATCGGTTCGGTCACTGAAGCTTTCTTT. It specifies CASSLVQGGIGSVTEAFF.

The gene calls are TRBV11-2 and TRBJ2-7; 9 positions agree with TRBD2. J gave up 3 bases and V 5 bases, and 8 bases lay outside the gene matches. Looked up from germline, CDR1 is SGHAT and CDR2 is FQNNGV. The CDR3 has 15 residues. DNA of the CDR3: TGTGCCAGCAGCCTAGGGCGGGGGGGTAACTACGAGCAGTACTTC. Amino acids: CASSLGRGGNYEQYF.

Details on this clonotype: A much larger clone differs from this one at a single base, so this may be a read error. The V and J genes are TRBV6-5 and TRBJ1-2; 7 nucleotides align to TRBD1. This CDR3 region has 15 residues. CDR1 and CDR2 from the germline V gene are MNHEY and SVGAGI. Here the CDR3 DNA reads TGTGCCAGCAGTTACAAGACAGGGACCAGCTATTGCTACACCTTC. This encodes CASSYKTGTSYCYTF.

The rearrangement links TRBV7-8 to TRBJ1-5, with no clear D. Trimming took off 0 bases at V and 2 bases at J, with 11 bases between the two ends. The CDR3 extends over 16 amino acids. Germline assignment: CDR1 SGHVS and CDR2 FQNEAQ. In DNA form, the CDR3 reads TGTGCCAGCAGCTTAGCTGTGTCAGACGGCAATCAGCCCCAGCATTTT. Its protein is CASSLAVSDGNQPQHF.

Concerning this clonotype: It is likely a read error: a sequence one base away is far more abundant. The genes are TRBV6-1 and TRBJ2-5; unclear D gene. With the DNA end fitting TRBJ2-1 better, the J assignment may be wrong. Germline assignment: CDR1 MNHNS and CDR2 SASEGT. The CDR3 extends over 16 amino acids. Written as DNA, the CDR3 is TGTGCCAGCAGTGAAATGGTACAGATTCCCTACAATGAGCAGTTCTTC. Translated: CASSEMVQIPYNEQFF.

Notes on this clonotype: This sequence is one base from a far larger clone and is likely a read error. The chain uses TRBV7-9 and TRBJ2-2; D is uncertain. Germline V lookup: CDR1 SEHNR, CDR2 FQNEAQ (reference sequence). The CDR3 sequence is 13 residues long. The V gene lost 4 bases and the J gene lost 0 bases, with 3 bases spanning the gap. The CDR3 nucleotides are TGTGCCAGCAGCTGGTCGAACACCGGGGAGCTGTTTTTT. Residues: CASSWSNTGELFF. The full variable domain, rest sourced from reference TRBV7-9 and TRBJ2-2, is DTGVSQNPRHKITKRGQNVTFRCDPISEHNRLYWYRQTLGQGPEFLTYFQNEAQLEKSRLLSDRFSAERPKGSFSTLEIQRTEQGDSAMYLCASSWSNTGELFFGEGSRLTVL.

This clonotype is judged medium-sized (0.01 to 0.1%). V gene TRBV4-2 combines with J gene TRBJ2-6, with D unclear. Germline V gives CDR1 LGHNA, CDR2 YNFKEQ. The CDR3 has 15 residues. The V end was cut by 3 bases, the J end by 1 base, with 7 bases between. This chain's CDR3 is CASSQEVSGANVLTF. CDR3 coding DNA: TGTGCCAGCAGCCAGGAAGTTTCTGGGGCCAACGTCCTGACTTTC.

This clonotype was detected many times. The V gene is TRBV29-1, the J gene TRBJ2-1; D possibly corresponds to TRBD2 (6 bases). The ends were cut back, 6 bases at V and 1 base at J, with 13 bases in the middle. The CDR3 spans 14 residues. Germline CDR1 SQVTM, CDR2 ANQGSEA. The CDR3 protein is CSVEGTESYNEQFF. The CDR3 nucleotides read TGCAGCGTGGAGGGGACCGAGTCCTACAATGAGCAGTTCTTC.

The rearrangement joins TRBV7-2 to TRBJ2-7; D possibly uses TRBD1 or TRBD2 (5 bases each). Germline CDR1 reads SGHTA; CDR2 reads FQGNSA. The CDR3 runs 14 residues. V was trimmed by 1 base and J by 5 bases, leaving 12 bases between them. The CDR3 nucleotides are TGTGCCAGCAGCTTAGTGGTATGGGGGAACGAGCAGTACTTC. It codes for CASSLVVWGNEQYF.

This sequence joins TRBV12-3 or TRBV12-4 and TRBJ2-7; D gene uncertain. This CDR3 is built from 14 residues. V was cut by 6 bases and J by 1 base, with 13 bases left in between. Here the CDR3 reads CASSFFFLSYEQYF. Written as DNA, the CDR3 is TGTGCCAGCAGCTTTTTTTTTTTATCCTACGAGCAGTACTTC.

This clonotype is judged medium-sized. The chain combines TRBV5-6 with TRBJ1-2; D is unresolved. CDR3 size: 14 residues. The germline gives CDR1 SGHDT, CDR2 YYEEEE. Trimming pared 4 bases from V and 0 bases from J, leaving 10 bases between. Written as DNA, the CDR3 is TGTGCCAGCAGCCAATTCCAGACTAACTATGGCTACACCTTC. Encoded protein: CASSQFQTNYGYTF.

CDR3 bases: TGCAGTGCTAGGGCTCTAGCGGGACTAGCGGGAGGAGATGAGCAGTTCTTC. Translated: CSARALAGLAGGDEQFF. The rearrangement joins TRBV20-1 to TRBJ2-1; 15 bases are a match to TRBD2. The junction had 11 bases not matched to a gene; V was cut back by 3 bases and J by 8 bases. The CDR3 is made up of 17 amino acids. Per the germline V gene, CDR1 is DFQATT and CDR2 is SNEGSKA (reference sequence).

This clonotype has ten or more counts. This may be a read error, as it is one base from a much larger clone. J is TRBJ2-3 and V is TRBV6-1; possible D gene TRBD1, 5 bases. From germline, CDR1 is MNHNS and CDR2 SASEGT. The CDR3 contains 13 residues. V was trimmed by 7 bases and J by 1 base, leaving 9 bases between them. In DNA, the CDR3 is TGTGCCAGCAACAGGAAGGGCACAGATACGCAGTATTTT. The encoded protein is CASNRKGTDTQYF.

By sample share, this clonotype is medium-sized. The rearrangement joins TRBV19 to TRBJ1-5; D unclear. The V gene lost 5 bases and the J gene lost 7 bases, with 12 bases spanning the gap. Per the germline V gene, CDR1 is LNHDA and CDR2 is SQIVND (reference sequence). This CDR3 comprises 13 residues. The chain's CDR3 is CASSFGVSQPQHF. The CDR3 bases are TGTGCCAGTAGTTTCGGGGTCAGCCAGCCCCAGCATTTT.

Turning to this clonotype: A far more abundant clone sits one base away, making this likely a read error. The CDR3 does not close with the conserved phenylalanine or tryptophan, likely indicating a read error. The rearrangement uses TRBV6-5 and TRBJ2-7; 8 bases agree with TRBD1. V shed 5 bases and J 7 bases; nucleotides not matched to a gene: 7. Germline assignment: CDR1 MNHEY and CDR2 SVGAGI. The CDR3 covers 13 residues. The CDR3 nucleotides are TGTGCCAGCAGTAACCGGAGGACAGGGGAGCAGTACTTA. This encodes CASSNRRTGEQYL.

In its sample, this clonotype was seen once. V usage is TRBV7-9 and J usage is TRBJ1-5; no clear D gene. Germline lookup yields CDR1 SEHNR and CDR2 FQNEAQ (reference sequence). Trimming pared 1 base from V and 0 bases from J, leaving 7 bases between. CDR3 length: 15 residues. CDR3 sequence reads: CASSLEGSSNQPQHF. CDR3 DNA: TGTGCCAGCAGCTTAGAGGGCAGTAGCAATCAGCCCCAGCATTTT.

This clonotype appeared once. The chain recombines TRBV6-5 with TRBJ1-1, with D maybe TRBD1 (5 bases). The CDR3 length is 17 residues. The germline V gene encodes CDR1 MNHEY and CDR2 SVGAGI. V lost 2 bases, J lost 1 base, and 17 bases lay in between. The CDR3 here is CASSYNPGRGENTEAFF. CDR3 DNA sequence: TGTGCCAGCAGTTACAACCCGGGGAGGGGAGAGAACACTGAAGCTTTCTTT.

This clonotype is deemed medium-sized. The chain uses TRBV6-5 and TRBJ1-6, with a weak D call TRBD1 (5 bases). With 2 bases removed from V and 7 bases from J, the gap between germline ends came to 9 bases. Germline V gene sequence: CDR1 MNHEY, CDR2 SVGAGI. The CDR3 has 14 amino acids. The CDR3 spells CASSYGTGNSPLHF. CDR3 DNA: TGTGCCAGCAGTTACGGGACCGGGAATTCACCCCTCCACTTT.

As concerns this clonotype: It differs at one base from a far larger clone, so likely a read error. The CDR3 bases are TGTGCCAGCGGGTGGGGGCCTATGGATGAGCAGTTCTTC. This sequence encodes CASGWGPMDEQFF. The genes are TRBV6-5 and TRBJ2-1, with a weak D call TRBD1 (6 bases). The CDR3 length is 13 residues. V lost 8 bases and J lost 8, with 16 bases in between. CDR1 is MNHEY, CDR2 SVGAGI, per germline.

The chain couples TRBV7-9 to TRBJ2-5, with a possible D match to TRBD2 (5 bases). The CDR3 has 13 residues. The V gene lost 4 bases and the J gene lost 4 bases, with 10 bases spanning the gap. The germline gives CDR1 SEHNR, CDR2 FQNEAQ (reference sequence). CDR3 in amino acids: CASSWLAGETQYF. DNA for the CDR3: TGTGCCAGCAGCTGGCTTGCGGGAGAGACCCAGTACTTC.

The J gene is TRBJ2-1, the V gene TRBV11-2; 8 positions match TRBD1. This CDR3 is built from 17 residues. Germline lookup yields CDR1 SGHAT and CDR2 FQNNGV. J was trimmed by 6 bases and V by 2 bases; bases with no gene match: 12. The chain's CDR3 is CASSLSAWTGSPNEQFF. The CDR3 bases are TGTGCCAGCAGCTTATCTGCGTGGACAGGGAGCCCCAATGAGCAGTTCTTC.

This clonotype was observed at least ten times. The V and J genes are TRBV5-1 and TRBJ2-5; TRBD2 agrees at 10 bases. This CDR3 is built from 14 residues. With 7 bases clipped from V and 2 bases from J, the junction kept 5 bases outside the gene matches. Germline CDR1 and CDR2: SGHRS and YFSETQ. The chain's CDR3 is CASCSSGSQETQYF. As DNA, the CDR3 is TGCGCCAGCTGTTCTAGCGGGAGTCAAGAGACCCAGTACTTC. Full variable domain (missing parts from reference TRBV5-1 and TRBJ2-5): KAGVTQTPRYLIKTRGQQVTLSCSPISGHRSVSWYQQTPGQGLQFLFEYFSETQRNKGNFPGRFSGRQFSNSRSEMNVSTLELGDSALYLCASCSSGSQETQYFGPGTRLLVL.